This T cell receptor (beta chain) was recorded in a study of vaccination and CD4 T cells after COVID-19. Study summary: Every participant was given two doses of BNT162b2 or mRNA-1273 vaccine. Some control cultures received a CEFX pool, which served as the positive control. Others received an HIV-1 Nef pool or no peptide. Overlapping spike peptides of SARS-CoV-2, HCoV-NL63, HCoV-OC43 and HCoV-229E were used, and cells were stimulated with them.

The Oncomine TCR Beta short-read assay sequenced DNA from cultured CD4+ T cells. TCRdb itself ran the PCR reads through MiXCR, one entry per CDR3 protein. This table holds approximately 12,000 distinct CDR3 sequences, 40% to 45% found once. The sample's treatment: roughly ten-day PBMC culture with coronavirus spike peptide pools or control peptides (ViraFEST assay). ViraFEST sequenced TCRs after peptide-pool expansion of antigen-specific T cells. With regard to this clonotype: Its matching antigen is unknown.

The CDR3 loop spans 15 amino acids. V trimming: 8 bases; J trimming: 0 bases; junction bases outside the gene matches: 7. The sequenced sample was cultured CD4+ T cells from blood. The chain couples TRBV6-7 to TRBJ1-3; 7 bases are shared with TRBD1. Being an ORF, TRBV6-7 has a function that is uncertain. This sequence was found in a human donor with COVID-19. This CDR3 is CASLDRTSSGNTIYF. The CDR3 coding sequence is TGTGCCAGCCTGGACAGGACGAGCTCTGGAAACACCATATATTTT.